This T cell receptor beta chain is drawn from a study of CD8 T cells in ankylosing spondylitis listed by TCRdb under 2017. For context, the study as a whole: To find TCR variants linked to disease, the study profiled T cell receptor beta repertoires in ankylosing spondylitis patients and healthy donors. The full study cohort comprised 25 ankylosing spondylitis patients and 85 to 120 healthy donors. Samples of peripheral blood were taken, and for ankylosing spondylitis patients, synovial fluid was collected as well.

The instrument was an Illumina HiSeq 2500. TCR beta libraries were prepared by quantitative 5'-RACE with molecular barcodes. The original pipeline was this. To identify disease-linked TCR variants, a new computational method was used, one built on a probabilistic model of VDJ rearrangement. TCRdb ran its own pipeline on the public reads, namely fastp trimming at Q25 and MiXCR clone calling, and kept in-frame beta chains. Every distinct CDR3 protein forms one entry, paired with its most common genes and DNA. TCRdb assigned the V and J calls; the authors' analysis was not used. The sample table shows a few hundred thousand distinct CDR3 sequences, and 20% to 25% are seen once. The ten largest make up around 13% of the sample. Study-wide conclusions, independent of this receptor: The disease-linked clones were reported as significantly enriched in matched synovial fluid samples from ankylosing spondylitis patients. In peripheral blood, the disease-linked clones were found at relatively low frequencies and had a CD8+ phenotype. Blood from ankylosing spondylitis patients appeared to be characterized by a TCR beta motif composed of about eight highly homologous amino acid variants. Some of the motif variants had been reported before in the synovial fluid and blood of reactive arthritis patients, a finding that suggests common disease-initiation mechanisms.

The CDR3 measures 16 amino acids from cysteine to phenylalanine. The entry retains the CDR3 DNA only, 48 bases that are in frame from base 1. Germline trimming amounts to 7 bases on V and 2 bases on J, with 8 as the count of junction bases outside the gene matches. The germline V gene supplies CDR1 SNHLY and CDR2 FYNNEI. Comment on this clonotype: Its antigen is currently not known. No base quality values were provided; no much bigger clone lies one nucleotide off.

This clonotype originated in a male donor with ankylosing spondylitis or in good health (not recorded which). Rearrangement joined TRBV2 to TRBJ2-7; TRBD2 aligns with 13 central bases. What was sequenced was blood, either unsorted or a sorted T cell fraction (not recorded which). The DNA is TGTGCCAGCACCGGACTAGCGGGGGCCAACCCCTACGAGCAGTACTTC. Its coded protein is CASTGLAGANPYEQYF.